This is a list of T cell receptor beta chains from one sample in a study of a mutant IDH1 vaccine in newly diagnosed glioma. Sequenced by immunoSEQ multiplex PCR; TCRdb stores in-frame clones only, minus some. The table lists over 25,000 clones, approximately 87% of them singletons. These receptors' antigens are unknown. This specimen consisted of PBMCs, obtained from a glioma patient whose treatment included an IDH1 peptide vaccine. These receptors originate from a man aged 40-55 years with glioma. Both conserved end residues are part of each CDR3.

CDR3: CASSDFATGNTIYF; J: TRBJ1-3; V: TRBV6-1
CDR3: CASSYLRSNTIYF; J: TRBJ1-3; V: TRBV6-5
CDR3: CASSHGTGSTDTQYF; J: TRBJ2-3; V: TRBV2
CDR3: CASRFQVNTEAFF; J: TRBJ1-1; V: TRBV11-2
CDR3: CASLTGGVAGELFF; J: TRBJ2-2; V: TRBV6-1
CDR3: CAINRGKDEQYF; J: TRBJ2-7; V: TRBV10-3
CDR3: CASSYQPGDREKRQETQYF; J: TRBJ2-5; V: TRBV7-9
CDR3: CASKGLAGGNTDTQYF; J: TRBJ2-3; V: TRBV5-1
CDR3: CATSYSFNQPQHF; J: TRBJ1-5; V: TRBV15
CDR3: CASSPGQGDGYTF; J: TRBJ1-2; V: TRBV7-9
CDR3: CASSNPRWQETQYF; J: TRBJ2-5; V: TRBV21-1
CDR3: CASSSPTGAGTGELFF; J: TRBJ2-2; V: TRBV7-9
CDR3: CASSIDHGVSYEQYF; J: TRBJ2-7; V: TRBV19
CDR3: CASSFRGLGSPLHF; J: TRBJ1-6; V: TRBV27
CDR3: CASSFGDRENTEAFF; J: TRBJ1-1; V: TRBV5-1
CDR3: CASSPGGGGNTIYF; J: TRBJ1-3; V: TRBV4-1
CDR3: CASSLHGTQETYGYTF; J: TRBJ1-2; V: TRBV28
CDR3: CASSGLIQGGSPLHF; J: TRBJ1-6; V: TRBV2
CDR3: CATSLGVSTGELFF; J: TRBJ2-2; V: TRBV15
CDR3: CAWSSGLKETQYF; J: TRBJ2-5; V: TRBV30
CDR3: CASRRDIYQETQYF; J: TRBJ2-5; V: TRBV2
CDR3: CASSERGGLSNQPQHF; J: TRBJ1-5; V: TRBV6-1